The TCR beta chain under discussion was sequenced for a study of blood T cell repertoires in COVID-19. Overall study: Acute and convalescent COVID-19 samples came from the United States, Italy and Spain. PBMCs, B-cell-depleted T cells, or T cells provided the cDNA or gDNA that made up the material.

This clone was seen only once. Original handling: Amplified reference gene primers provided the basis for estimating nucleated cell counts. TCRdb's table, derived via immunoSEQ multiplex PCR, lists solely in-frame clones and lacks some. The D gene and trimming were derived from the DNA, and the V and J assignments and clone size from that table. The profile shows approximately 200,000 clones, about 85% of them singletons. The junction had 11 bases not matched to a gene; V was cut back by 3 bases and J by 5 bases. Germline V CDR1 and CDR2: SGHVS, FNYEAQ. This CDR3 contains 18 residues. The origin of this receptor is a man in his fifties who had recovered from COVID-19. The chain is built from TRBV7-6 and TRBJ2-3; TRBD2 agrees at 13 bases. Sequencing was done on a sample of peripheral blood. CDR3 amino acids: CASSFTTGLAGARDTQYF. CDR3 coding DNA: TGTGCCAGCAGCTTCACCACCGGACTAGCGGGAGCAAGAGATACGCAGTATTTT.